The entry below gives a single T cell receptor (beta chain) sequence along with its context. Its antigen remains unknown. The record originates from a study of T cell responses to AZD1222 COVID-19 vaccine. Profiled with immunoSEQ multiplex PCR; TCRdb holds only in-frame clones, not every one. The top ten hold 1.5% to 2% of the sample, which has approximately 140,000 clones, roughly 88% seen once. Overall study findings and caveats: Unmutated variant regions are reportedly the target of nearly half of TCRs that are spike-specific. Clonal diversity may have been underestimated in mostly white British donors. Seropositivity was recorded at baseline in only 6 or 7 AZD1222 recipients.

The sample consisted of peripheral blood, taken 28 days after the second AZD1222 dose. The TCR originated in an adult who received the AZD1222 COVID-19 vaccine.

The CDR3 bases are TGTGCCAGCAGTTTATTGAAGGGGGCGGAGGGCTACACCTTC. Protein product: CASSLLKGAEGYTF. The rearrangement joins TRBV28 to TRBJ1-2, with TRBD1 matching over 7 bases. The CDR3 is 14 residues long. V lost 1 base to trimming and J lost 8 bases; unmatched junction nucleotides: 7. The germline V gene has CDR1 MDHEN and CDR2 SYDVKM.